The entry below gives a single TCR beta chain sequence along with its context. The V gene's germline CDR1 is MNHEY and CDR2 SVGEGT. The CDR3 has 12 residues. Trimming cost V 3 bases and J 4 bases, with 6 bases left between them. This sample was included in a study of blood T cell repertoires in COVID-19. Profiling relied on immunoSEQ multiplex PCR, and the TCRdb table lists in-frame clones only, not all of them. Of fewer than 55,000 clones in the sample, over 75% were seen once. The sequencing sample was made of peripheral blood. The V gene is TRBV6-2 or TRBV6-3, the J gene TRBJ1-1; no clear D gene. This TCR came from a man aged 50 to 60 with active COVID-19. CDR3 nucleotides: TGTGCCAGCAGTTATACTACCACTGAAGCTTTCTTT. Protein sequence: CASSYTTTEAFF.